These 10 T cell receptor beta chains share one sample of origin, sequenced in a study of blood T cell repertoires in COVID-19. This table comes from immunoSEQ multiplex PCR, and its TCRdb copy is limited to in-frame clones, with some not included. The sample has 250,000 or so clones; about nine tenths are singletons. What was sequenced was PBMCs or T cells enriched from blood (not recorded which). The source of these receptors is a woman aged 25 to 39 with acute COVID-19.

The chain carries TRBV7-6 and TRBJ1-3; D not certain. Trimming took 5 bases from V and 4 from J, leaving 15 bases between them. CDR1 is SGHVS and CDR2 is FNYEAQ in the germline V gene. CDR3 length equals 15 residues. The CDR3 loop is CASSDRGPGGNTIYF. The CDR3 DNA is TGTGCCAGCAGCGACCGAGGTCCGGGGGGAAACACCATATATTTT.

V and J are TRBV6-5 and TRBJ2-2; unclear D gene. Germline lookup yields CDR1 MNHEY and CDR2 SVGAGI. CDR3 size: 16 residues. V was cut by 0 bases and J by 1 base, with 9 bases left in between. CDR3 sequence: CASSYSRGVNTGELFF. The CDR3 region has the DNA TGTGCCAGCAGTTACTCGAGAGGAGTGAACACCGGGGAGCTGTTTTTT.

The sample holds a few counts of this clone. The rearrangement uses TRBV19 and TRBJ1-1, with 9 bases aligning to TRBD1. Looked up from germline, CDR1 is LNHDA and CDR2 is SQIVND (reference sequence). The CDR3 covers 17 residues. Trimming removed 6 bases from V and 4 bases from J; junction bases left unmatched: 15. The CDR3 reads CASSKKGQGGVFTEAFF. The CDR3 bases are TGTGCCAGTAGCAAGAAGGGACAGGGTGGTGTTTTCACTGAAGCTTTCTTT.

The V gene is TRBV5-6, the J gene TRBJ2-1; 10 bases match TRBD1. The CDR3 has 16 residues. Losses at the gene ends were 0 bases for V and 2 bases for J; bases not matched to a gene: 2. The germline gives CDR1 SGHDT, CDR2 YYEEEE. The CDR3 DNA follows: TGTGCCAGCAGCTTGGAGGGACAGGGGACCTACAATGAGCAGTTCTTC. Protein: CASSLEGQGTYNEQFF.

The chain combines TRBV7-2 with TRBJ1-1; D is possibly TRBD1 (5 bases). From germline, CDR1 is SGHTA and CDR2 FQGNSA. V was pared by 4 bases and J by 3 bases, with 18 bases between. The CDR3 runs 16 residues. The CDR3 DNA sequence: TGTGCCAGCAGCTCACGGGGGGGAATTAGGGACACTGAAGCTTTCTTT. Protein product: CASSSRGGIRDTEAFF.

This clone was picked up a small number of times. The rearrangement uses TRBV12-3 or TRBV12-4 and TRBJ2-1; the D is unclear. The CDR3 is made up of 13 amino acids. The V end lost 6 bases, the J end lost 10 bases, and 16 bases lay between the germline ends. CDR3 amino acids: CASSKTQTLEQFF. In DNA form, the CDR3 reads TGTGCCAGCAGCAAAACACAGACCCTCGAGCAGTTCTTC.

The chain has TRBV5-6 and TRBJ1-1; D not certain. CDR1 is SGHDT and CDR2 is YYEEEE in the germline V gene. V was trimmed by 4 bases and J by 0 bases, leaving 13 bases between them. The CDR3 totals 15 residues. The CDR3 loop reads CASSIDGGMNTEAFF. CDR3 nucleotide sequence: TGTGCCAGCAGCATAGACGGAGGCATGAACACTGAAGCTTTCTTT.

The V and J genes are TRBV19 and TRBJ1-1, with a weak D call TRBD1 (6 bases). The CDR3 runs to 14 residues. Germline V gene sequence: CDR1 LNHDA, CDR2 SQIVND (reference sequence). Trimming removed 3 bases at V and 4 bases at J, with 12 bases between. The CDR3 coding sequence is TGTGCCAGTAGTATTGTTGGCAGGGGCACTGAAGCTTTCTTT. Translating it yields CASSIVGRGTEAFF.

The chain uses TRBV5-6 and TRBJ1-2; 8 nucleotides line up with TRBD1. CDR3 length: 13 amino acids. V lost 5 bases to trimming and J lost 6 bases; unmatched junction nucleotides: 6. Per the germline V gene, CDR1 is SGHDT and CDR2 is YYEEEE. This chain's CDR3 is CASSWTGRDGYTF. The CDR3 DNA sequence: TGTGCCAGCAGTTGGACAGGGAGGGATGGCTACACCTTC. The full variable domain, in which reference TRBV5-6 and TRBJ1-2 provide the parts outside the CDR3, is DAGVTQSPTHLIKTRGQQVTLRCSPKSGHDTVSWYQQALGQGPQFIFQYYEEEERQRGNFPDRFSGHQFPNYSSELNVNALLLGDSALYLCASSWTGRDGYTFGSGTRLTVV.

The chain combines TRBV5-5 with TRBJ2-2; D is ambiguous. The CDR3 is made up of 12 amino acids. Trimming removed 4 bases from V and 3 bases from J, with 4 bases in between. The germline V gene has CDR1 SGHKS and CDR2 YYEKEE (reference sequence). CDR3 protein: CASSPYTGELFF. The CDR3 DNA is TGTGCCAGCAGCCCATACACCGGGGAGCTGTTTTTT.